The source of this TCR beta chain is a study of CD8 T cells in ankylosing spondylitis. This clonotype has a count of ten or more. This CDR3 has 16 residues. Germline V gives CDR1 SGHTA, CDR2 FQGNSA. V lost 2 bases to trimming and J lost 0 bases, with 11 bases between them. In TCRdb, the 5' RACE reads were re-called with MiXCR into one record per CDR3 protein. The sample lists about 320,000 distinct CDR3 sequences; 9.5% to 13% were seen once. The sequence came from a female donor with ankylosing spondylitis or in good health (not recorded which). The chain is built from TRBV7-2 and TRBJ1-3; D unclear. Sequences were obtained from blood, either unsorted or a sorted T cell fraction (not recorded which). This CDR3 reads CASSLYGLGSGNTIYF. Here the CDR3 DNA reads TGTGCCAGCAGCTTATATGGACTAGGCTCTGGAAACACCATATATTTT. Supplemented by reference TRBV7-2 and TRBJ1-3, the full variable domain reads GAGVSQSPSNKVTEKGKDVELRCDPISGHTALYWYRQSLGQGLEFLIYFQGNSAPDKSGLPSDRFSAERTGGSVSTLTIQRTQQEDSAVYLCASSLYGLGSGNTIYFGEGSWLTVV.